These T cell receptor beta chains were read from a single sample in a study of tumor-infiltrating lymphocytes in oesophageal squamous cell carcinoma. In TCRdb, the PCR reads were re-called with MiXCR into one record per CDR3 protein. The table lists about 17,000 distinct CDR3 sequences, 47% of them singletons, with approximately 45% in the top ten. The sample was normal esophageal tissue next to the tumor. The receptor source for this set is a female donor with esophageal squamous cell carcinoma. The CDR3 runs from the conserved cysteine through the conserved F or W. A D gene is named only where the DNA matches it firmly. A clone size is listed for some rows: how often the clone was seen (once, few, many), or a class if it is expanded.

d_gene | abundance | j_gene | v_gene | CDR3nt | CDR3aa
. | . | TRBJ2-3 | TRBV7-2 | TGTGCCAGCAGCTTCCGTCCGAACCACGATACGCAGTATTTT | CASSFRPNHDTQYF
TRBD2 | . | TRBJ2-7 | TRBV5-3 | TGTGCCAGCACCATAGGACTAGCGGGGCGCTACGAGCAGTACTTC | CASTIGLAGRYEQYF
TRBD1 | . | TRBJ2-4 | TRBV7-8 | TGTGCCAGCAGCTTAGTGTCGGGACAGGGGGCAAATTCACCCCTCCACTTC | CASSLVSGQGANSPLHF
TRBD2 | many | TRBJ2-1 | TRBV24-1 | TGTGCCACCAGTGATGTTGGCAGGGGGGGAGCGGGGGGTTCCTACAATGAGCAGTTCTTC | CATSDVGRGGAGGSYNEQFF
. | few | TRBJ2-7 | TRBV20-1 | TGCAGTGCTAGTATCAACTCCTACGAGCAGTACTTC | CSASINSYEQYF
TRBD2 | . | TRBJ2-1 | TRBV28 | TGTGCCAGCACCCGAAATTTAGCGGGAGTCTACGAGCAGTTCTTC | CASTRNLAGVYEQFF
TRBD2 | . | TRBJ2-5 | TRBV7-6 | TGTGCCAGCAGCTTAGGCGGACTAGCGGGAGCAGAGACCCAGTACTTC | CASSLGGLAGAETQYF
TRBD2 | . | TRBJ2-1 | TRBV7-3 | TGTGCCAGCAGCCCTAGCGGGAGGTACAATGAGCAGTTCTTC | CASSPSGRYNEQFF
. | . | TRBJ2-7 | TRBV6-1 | TGTGCCAGCAGTGAATTCGTAGCGGCGGCGAACTCCTACGAGCAGTACTTC | CASSEFVAAANSYEQYF
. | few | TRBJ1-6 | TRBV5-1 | TGCGCCAGCAGCCCCGGGGATCTAAATTATAATTCACCCCTCCACTTT | CASSPGDLNYNSPLHF
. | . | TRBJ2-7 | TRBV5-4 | TGTGCCAGCAGCTCAGGAAGGTACGAGCAGTACTTC | CASSSGRYEQYF
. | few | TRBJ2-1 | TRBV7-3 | TGTGCCAGCAGCTTCGGTGGGGGAACCTACAATGAGCAGTTCTTC | CASSFGGGTYNEQFF
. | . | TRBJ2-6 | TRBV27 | TGTGCCAGCAGTTTTCGGAGTTCCAACGTAGCTGGGGCCAACGTCCTGACTTTC | CASSFRSSNVAGANVLTF
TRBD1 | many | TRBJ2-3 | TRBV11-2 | TGTGCCAGCAGCTTAGGTGGGGCGGGACAGGGGACAGATACGCAGTATTTT | CASSLGGAGQGTDTQYF
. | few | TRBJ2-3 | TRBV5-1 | TGCGCCAGCAGCTTGCGGAGTCGCACAGATACGCAGTATTTT | CASSLRSRTDTQYF
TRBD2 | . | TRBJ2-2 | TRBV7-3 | TGTGCCAGCAGCTTACGGACTAGCGCCCACGGGGAGCTGTTTTTT | CASSLRTSAHGELFF
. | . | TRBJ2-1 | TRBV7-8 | TGTGCCAGCAGCTTAGTAATTAATGAGCAGTTCTTC | CASSLVINEQFF
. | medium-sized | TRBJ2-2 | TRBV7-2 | TGTGCCAGCAGCCTGTTCCCGGAGGAGCTGTTTTTT | CASSLFPEELFF
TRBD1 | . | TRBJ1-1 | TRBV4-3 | TGCGCCAGCAGCCAGGGGGGACAGGGGTGGACTGAAGCTTTCTTT | CASSQGGQGWTEAFF
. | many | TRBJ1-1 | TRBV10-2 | TGCGCCAGCATGGTGCGGGAGAACACTGAAGCTTTCTTT | CASMVRENTEAFF
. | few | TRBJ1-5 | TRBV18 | TGTGCCAGCTCGGAGGGTGGCAATCAGCCCCAGCATTTT | CASSEGGNQPQHF
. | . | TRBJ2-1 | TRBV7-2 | TGTGCCAGCGGACGCAATGAGCAGTTCTTC | CASGRNEQFF
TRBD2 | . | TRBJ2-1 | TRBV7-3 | TGTGCCAGCAGCTTCGGACTAGCGGGAGGAAAGGAGCAGTTCTTC | CASSFGLAGGKEQFF
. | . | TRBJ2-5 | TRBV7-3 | TGTGCCAGCAGCGGGGGGGCCTCTCGAGAGACCCAGTACTTC | CASSGGASRETQYF
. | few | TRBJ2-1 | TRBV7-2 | TGTGCCAGCAGCCGCGGGCGGCGAAATGAGCAGTTCTTC | CASSRGRRNEQFF
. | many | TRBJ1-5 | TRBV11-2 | TGTGCCAGCAGCTTGGAGATTTTGCAGCCCCAGCATTTT | CASSLEILQPQHF
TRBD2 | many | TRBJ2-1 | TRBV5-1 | TGCGCCAGCAGCTTGGGGGCTAGCGGGAGTTTAGATGAGCAGTTCTTC | CASSLGASGSLDEQFF
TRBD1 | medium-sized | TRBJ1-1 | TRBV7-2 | TGTGCCAGCAGCCCCAGACAGGGCTTGGACACTGAAGCTTTCTTT | CASSPRQGLDTEAFF
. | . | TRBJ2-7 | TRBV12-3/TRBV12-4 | TGTGCCAGCAGTTTAGCCGGTGGGGGACAAACCTACGAGCAGTACTTC | CASSLAGGGQTYEQYF
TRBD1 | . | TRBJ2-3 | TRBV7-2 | TGTGCCAGCAGCGGGAAGGGGGCAATATTTACGCAGTATTTT | CASSGKGAIFTQYF
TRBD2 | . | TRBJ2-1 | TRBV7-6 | TGTGCCAGCAGCTCCACCAGATCTAGCGGGAGCCTCAATGAGCAGTTCTTC | CASSSTRSSGSLNEQFF
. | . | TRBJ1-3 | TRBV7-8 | TGTGCCAGCAGCTTACCGGACGGAAACTCTGGAAACACCATATATTTT | CASSLPDGNSGNTIYF
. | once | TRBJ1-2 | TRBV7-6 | TGTGCCAGCAGCTTTAGTGGGTGGTTGGAGCCTACTAACTATGGCTACACCTTC | CASSFSGWLEPTNYGYTF
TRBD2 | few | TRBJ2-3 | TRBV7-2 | TGTGCCAGCAGCTTAGAATCGGTGCGGGAGCTTAGCACAGATACGCAGTATTTT | CASSLESVRELSTDTQYF
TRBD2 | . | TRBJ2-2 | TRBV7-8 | TGTGCCAGCAGCTTAGAGTTAGCGGGAGGTTCCGGGGAGCTGTTTTTT | CASSLELAGGSGELFF
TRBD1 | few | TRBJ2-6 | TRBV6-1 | TGTGCCAGCAGTTGGGACAGGAGTAAACCAACAAACTCTGGGGCCAACGTCCTGACTTTC | CASSWDRSKPTNSGANVLTF
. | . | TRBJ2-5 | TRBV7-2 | TGTGCCAGCAGCCGTAGACTCTCTCGAGAGACCCAGTACTTC | CASSRRLSRETQYF
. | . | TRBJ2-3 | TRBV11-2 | TGTGCCAGCAGCCCAACCCGGACGCGTCTCGCAGATACGCAGTATTTT | CASSPTRTRLADTQYF
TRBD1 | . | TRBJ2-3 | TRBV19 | TGTGCCAGTAGTATCTTGCTCAGGGGGCTTGAAGATACGCAGTATTTT | CASSILLRGLEDTQYF
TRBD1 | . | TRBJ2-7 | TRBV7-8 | TGTGCCAGCAGCTTAGCGCCGACAGGGAGATGGTACTACGAGCAGTACTTC | CASSLAPTGRWYYEQYF
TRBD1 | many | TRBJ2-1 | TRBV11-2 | TGTGCCAGCAGCTTAGTTGGGACAGGGGATGAGCAGTTCTTC | CASSLVGTGDEQFF
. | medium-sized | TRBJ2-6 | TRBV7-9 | TGTGCCAGCGGGCTGGGGGCTTCTGGGGCCAACGTCCTGACTTTC | CASGLGASGANVLTF
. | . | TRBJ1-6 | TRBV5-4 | TGTGCCAGCAGCTTGGCCCGGGGGAAACGTTATAATTCACCCCTCCACTTT | CASSLARGKRYNSPLHF
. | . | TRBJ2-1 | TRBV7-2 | TGTGCCAGCAGCTTAATGGGACAATACAATGAGCAGTTCTTC | CASSLMGQYNEQFF
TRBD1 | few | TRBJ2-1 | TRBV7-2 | TGTGCCAGCAGCCTTCCCACCGGGACAGGGAATTACAATGAGCAGTTCTTC | CASSLPTGTGNYNEQFF
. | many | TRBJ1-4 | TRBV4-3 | TGCGCCAGCAGTCAAGGACCAAAGAACAAACTGTTTTTT | CASSQGPKNKLFF
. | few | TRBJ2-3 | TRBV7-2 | TGTGCCAGCAGCCCTAGTCGCACAGATACGCAGTATTTT | CASSPSRTDTQYF
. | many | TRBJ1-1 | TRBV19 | TGTGCCAGTAGTATAGGGCCAGAAAAGAACACTGAAGCTTTCTTT | CASSIGPEKNTEAFF
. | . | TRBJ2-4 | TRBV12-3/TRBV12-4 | TGTGCCAGCAGAGAGGGAGGGGGCGCAGCCAAAAACATTCAGTACTTC | CASREGGGAAKNIQYF
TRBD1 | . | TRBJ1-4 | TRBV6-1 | TGTGCCAGCAGTAACCAACCGGGACAGCTCGCTCCTCCGTTTTTT | CASSNQPGQLAPPFF
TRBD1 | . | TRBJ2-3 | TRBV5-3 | TGTGCCAGCAGCTTGGACAGGGACACAGATACGCAGTATTTT | CASSLDRDTDTQYF
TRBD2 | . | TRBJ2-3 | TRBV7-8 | TGTGCCAGCAGCTTAGGCCTAGCGGGATTAGATACGCAGTATTTT | CASSLGLAGLDTQYF
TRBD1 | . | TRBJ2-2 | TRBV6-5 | TGTGCCAGCAACCCGGGACAGGGGATCCGGGAGCTGTTTTTT | CASNPGQGIRELFF
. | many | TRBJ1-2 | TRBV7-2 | TGTGCCAGCAGCCCCCGCCTCAGGGTACCCTATGGCTACACCTTC | CASSPRLRVPYGYTF
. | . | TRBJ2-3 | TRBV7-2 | TGTGCCAGCAGCTTAGTGGCTAGCGAATACACAGATACGCAGTATTTT | CASSLVASEYTDTQYF
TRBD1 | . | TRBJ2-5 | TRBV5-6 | TGTGCCATGGGGGACAGGGGGCAAGAGACCCAGTACTTC | CAMGDRGQETQYF
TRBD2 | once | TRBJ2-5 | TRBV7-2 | TGTGCCAGCAGGGCTACTAGCGGGGGGGCTTACAATGAGCAGTACTTC | CASRATSGGAYNEQYF
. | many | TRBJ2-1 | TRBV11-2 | TGTGCCAGCAGCCCGTTGAGCCTGCAGTTCTTC | CASSPLSLQFF
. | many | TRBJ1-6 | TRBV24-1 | TGTGCCACCTTCTTCACCTGTCCCTATAATTCACCCCTCCACTTT | CATFFTCPYNSPLHF